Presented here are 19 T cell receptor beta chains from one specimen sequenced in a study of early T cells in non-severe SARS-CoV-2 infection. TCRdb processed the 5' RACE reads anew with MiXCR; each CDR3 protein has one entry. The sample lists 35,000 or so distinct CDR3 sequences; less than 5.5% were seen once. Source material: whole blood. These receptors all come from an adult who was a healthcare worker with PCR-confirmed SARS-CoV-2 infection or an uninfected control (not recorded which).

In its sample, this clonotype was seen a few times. CDR3 in amino acids: CAISNAAPSNEQFF. In DNA, the CDR3 is TGTGCCATCAGCAACGCCGCCCCATCCAATGAGCAGTTCTTC. This sequence joins TRBV10-3 and TRBJ2-1; D unresolved. V lost 6 bases, J lost 6 bases, and 15 bases lay in between. The V gene's germline CDR1 is ENHRY and CDR2 SYGVKD. The CDR3 consists of 14 residues.

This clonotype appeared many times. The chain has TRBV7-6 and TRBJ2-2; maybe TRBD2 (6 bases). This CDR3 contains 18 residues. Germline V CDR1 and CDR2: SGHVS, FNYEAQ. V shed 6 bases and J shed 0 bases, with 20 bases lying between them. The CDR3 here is CASSKSEGSHANTGELFF. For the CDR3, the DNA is TGTGCCAGCAGTAAGTCGGAGGGGTCCCACGCGAACACCGGGGAGCTGTTTTTT.

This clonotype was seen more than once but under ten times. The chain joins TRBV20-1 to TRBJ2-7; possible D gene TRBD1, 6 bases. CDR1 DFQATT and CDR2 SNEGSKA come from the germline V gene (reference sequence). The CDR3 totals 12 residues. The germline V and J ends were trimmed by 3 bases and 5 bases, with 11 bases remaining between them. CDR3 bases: TGCAGTGCTAGGGTCCGGGACAACGAGCAGTACTTC. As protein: CSARVRDNEQYF.

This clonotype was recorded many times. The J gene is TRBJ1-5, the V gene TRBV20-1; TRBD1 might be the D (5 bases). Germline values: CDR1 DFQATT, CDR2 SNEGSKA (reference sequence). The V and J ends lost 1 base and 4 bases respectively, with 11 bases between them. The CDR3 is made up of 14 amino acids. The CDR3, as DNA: TGCAGTGCTAGAGGAGGGGTAGTGAATCAGCCCCAGCATTTT. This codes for CSARGGVVNQPQHF.

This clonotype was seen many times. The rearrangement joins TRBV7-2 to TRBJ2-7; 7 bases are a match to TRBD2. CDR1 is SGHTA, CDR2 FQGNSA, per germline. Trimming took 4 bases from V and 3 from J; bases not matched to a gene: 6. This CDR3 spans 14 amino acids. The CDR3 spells CASSSGGTDYEQYF. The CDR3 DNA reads TGTGCCAGCAGCTCCGGGGGGACGGACTACGAGCAGTACTTC. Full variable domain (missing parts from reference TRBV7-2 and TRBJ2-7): GAGVSQSPSNKVTEKGKDVELRCDPISGHTALYWYRQSLGQGLEFLIYFQGNSAPDKSGLPSDRFSAERTGGSVSTLTIQRTQQEDSAVYLCASSSGGTDYEQYFGPGTRLTVT.

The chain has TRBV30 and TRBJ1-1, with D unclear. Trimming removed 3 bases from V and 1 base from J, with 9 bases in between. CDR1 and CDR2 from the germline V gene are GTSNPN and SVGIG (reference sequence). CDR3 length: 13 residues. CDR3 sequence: CAWSHEGNTEAFF. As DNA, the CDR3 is TGTGCCTGGAGCCACGAGGGGAACACTGAAGCTTTCTTT.

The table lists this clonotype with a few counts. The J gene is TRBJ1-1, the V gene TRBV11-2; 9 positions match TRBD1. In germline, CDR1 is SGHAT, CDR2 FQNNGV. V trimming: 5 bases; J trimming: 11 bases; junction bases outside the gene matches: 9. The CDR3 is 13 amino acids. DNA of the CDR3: TGTGCCAGCAGCGAGATACAGGGGGCTGGGGCTTTCTTT. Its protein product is CASSEIQGAGAFF.

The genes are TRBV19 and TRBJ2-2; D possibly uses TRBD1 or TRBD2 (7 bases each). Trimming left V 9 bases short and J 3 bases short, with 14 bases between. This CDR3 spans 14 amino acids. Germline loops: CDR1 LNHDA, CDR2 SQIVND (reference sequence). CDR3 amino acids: CASLGRGHTGELFF. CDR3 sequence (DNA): TGTGCCAGCCTGGGGAGGGGGCACACCGGGGAGCTGTTTTTT.

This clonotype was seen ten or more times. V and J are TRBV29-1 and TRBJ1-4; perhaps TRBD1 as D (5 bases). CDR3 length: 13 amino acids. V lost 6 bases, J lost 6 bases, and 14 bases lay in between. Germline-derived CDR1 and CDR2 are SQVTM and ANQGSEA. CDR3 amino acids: CSVGTVGYEKLFF. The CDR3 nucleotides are TGCAGCGTCGGGACGGTCGGATATGAAAAACTGTTTTTT.

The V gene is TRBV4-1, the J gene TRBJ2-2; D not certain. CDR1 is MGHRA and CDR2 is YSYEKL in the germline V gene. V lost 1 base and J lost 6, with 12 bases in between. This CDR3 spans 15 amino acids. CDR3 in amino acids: CASSQAGQAAGELFF. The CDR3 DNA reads TGCGCCAGCAGCCAAGCGGGCCAGGCCGCCGGGGAGCTGTTTTTT.

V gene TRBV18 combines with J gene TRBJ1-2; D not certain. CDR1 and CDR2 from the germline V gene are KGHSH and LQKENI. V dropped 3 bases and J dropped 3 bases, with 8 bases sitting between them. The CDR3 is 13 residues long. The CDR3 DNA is TGTGCCAGCTCACCTACCCGGGACTATGGCTACACCTTC. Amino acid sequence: CASSPTRDYGYTF.

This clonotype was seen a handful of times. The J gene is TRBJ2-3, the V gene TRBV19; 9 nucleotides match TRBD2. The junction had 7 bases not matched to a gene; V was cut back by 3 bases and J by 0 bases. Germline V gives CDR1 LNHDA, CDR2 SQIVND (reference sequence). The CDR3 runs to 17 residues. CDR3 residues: CASSIRGLAGSTDTQYF. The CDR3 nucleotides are TGTGCCAGTAGTATTCGAGGGCTAGCGGGGAGCACAGATACGCAGTATTTT.

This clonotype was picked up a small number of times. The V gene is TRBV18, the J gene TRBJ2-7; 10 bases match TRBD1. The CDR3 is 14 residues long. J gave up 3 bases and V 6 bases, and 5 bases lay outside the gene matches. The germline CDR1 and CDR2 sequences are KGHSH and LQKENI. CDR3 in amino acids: CASSRDRGGYEQYF. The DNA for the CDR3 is TGTGCCAGCTCCCGGGACAGGGGAGGCTACGAGCAGTACTTC.

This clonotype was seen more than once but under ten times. CDR3 sequence (DNA): TGCGCCAGCAGCCTAGCGGGGGGGGACACAGATACGCAGTATTTT. Its translation is CASSLAGGDTDTQYF. This chain connects TRBV4-3 to TRBJ2-3; 11 bases map to TRBD2. V was pared by 4 bases and J by 2 bases, with 2 bases of the junction left unmatched. Germline CDR1 reads LGHNA; CDR2 reads YSLEER. The CDR3 runs 15 residues.

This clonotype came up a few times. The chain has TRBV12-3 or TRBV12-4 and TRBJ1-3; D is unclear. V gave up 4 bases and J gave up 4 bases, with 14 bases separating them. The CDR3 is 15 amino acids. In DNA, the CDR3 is TGTGCCAGCAGTTCCCTGGGTCGAGGCGGAAACACCATATATTTT. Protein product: CASSSLGRGGNTIYF.

CDR3 region: CASTEGGVRTDTQYF. For the CDR3, the DNA is TGTGCCAGCACCGAAGGAGGGGTCCGCACAGATACGCAGTATTTT. This chain uses TRBV28 with TRBJ2-3; D possibly corresponds to TRBD2 (6 bases). The CDR3 loop spans 15 amino acids. Germline CDR1 reads MDHEN; CDR2 reads SYDVKM. V shed 7 bases and J shed 1 base, with 15 bases lying between them.

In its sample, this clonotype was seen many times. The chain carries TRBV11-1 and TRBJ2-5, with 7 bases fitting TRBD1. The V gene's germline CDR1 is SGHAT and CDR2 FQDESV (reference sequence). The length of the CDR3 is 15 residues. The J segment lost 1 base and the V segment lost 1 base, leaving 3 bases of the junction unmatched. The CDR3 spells CASSLGDSSQETQYF. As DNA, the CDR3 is TGTGCCAGCAGCTTAGGGGACAGCTCCCAAGAGACCCAGTACTTC.

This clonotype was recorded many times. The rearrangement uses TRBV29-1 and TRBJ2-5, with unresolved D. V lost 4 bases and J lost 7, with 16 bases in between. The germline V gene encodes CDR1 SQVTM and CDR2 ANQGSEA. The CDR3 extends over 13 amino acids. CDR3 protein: CSVVSTNPWTQYF. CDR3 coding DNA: TGCAGCGTTGTGTCTACAAATCCATGGACCCAGTACTTC.

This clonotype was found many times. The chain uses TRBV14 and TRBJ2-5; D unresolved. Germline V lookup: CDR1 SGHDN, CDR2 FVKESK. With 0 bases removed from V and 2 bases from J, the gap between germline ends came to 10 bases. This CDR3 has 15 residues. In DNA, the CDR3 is TGTGCCAGCAGCCAAGAAATAAACAGACAAGAGACCCAGTACTTC. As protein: CASSQEINRQETQYF.